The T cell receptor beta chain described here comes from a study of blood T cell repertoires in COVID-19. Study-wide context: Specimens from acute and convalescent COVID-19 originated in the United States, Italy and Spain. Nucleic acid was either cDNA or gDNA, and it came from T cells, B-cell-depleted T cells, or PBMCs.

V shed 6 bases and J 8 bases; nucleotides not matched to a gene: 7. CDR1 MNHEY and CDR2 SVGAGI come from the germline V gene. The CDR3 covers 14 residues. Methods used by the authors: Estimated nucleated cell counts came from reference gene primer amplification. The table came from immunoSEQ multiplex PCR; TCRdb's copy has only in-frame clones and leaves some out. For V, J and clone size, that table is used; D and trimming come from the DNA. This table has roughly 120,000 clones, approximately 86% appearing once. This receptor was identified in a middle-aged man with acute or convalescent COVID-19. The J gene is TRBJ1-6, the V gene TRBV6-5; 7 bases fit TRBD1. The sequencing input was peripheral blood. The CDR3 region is CASSLDRRDSPLHF. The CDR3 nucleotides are TGTGCCAGCAGCCTGGACAGGAGGGATTCACCCCTCCACTTT.